The 6 T cell receptor beta chains given below trace back to one sample, sequenced in a study of post-analysis software for immune sequencing data (dated by TCRdb to between 2014 and 2016). Results the study describes overall, beyond this receptor: Patients showed significantly higher frequencies than controls for a handful of TRBV segments, among them TRBV5-6, TRBV5-1 and TRBV20-1.

Receptor libraries were prepared by PCR. Instrument used: Illumina HiSeq 2500. Unique molecular identifiers were incorporated into TCR beta cDNA libraries to reduce PCR and sequencing biases. The public reads were reanalyzed by TCRdb: fastp trimming at Q25, MiXCR alignment, in-frame beta chains only. Entries are consolidated by CDR3 protein sequence, retaining the most common genes and DNA. The sample table lists about 800,000 distinct CDR3 sequences, 30% of them with a count of one. The ten largest clones represent under 0.7% of the sample. These TCRs' antigens remain unknown. Input material: blood. These receptors were taken from a girl aged 5-17 years with multiple sclerosis.

V gene TRBV20-1 combines with J gene TRBJ2-7, with TRBD2 as a possible D gene (6 bases). Between the trimmed V and J ends, which lost 6 bases and 3 bases, there was a span of 12 bases. The CDR3 sequence is 12 residues long. Germline CDR1 is DFQATT and CDR2 is SNEGSKA (reference sequence). CDR3 DNA sequence: TGCAGTGCCTGGAGGGCTAACTACGAGCAGTACTTC. Residues: CSAWRANYEQYF.

The DNA for the CDR3 is TGTGCCAGCAGCCAAGCGCAGGGGGATGCTGAAAAACTGTTTTTT. Protein product: CASSQAQGDAEKLFF. The chain links TRBV4-2 to TRBJ1-4; 7 nucleotides agree with TRBD1. CDR3 length equals 15 residues. V dropped 1 base and J dropped 7; count of bases not matched to a gene: 6. Germline V gene lookup returns CDR1 LGHNA and CDR2 YNFKEQ.

The chain employs TRBV5-1 and TRBJ2-3; 7 nucleotides agree with TRBD1. This CDR3 is built from 14 residues. Trimming removed 3 bases from V and 2 bases from J; junction bases left unmatched: 3. Germline V gives CDR1 SGHRS, CDR2 YFSETQ. The CDR3 loop is CASSWGQHTDTQYF. CDR3 coding DNA: TGCGCCAGCAGCTGGGGACAGCACACAGATACGCAGTATTTT.

The chain has TRBV4-1 and TRBJ2-1, with D perhaps TRBD1 (5 bases). Per germline, CDR1 MGHRA and CDR2 YSYEKL. There are 14 residues in the CDR3. Trimming removed 1 base from V and 8 bases from J, with 12 bases in between. This CDR3 reads CASSQATRGDEQFF. The CDR3 DNA reads TGCGCCAGCAGCCAAGCTACAAGGGGCGATGAGCAGTTCTTC.

The rearrangement joins TRBV7-2 to TRBJ2-7, with a tentative D call TRBD2 (6 bases). The CDR3 length is 16 residues. CDR1 and CDR2 from the germline V gene are SGHTA and FQGNSA. The V gene lost 4 bases and the J gene lost 2 bases, with 18 bases spanning the gap. The CDR3 here is CASSSSVKRAPYEQYF. In nucleotides, the CDR3 is TGTGCCAGCAGCTCAAGCGTGAAGCGGGCGCCCTACGAGCAGTACTTC.

This clonotype was detected a few times. The chain couples TRBV29-1 to TRBJ2-3, with D unclear. The V and J ends lost 5 bases and 2 bases respectively, with 20 bases between them. The CDR3 contains 16 residues. Germline CDR1 SQVTM, CDR2 ANQGSEA. CDR3: CSVLLHGRINTDTQYF. CDR3 sequence (DNA): TGCAGCGTTTTGCTCCACGGACGGATTAACACAGATACGCAGTATTTT.